Sequencing of this T cell receptor (beta chain) was carried out in a study of Graves' ophthalmopathy and Graves' hyperthyroidism. General study results and limits: The model achieved 70.59% sensitivity and 72.22% specificity for ophthalmopathy progression.

Researchers took RNA transcripts and amplified TCR beta CDR3 regions from them. RT-PCR in the first round used HTBI primers; a second-round multiplex PCR followed. TCRdb reprocessed the multiplex PCR reads via MiXCR and lists one record per CDR3 protein. The sample records 220,000 or so distinct CDR3 sequences, under 25% being singletons. Ophthalmopathy donors were characterized by moderate-to-severe activity, CAS of at least 3, NOSPECS of at least 4, and duration under 3 months. A diagnosis was made from clinical symptoms together with serum thyroxine, TRAb, thyroid ultrasound and orbital computed tomography. Trimming took 0 bases from V and 4 from J, leaving 13 bases between them. The length of the CDR3 is 15 residues. Germline lookup yields CDR1 LNHNV and CDR2 YYDKDF (reference sequence). In regard to this clonotype: Its matching antigen is unknown.

V and J are TRBV15 and TRBJ2-7; D might be TRBD1 or TRBD2, each matching 6 bases. This TCR derives from a woman aged 45-60 years with Graves' ophthalmopathy. Source material: peripheral blood. CDR3 sequence (DNA): TGTGCCACCAGCAGAGACAGAGGAGGGGGGTACGAGCAGTACTTC. Protein: CATSRDRGGGYEQYF. Full variable domain (missing parts from reference TRBV15 and TRBJ2-7): DAMVIQNPRYQVTQFGKPVTLSCSQTLNHNVMYWYQQKSSQAPKLLFHYYDKDFNNEADTPDNFQSRRPNTSFCFLDIRSPGLGDTAMYLCATSRDRGGGYEQYFGPGTRLTVT.